This is a list of T cell receptor beta chains from one sample in a study of blood T cells in healthy people across ages. A single record per CDR3 protein comes from TCRdb applying MiXCR to the 5' RACE reads. The repertoire has approximately 900,000 distinct CDR3 sequences, around 29% of them found once; the top ten carry about 10%. These same data were also listed under a study on T cells of mothers and their children.

The sequencing sample was made of blood. Receptors originate from a woman in her forties in good health. CDR3s include the opening cysteine and the closing phenylalanine or tryptophan. The D gene is left open where the match is weak. The size of a clone is reported for some rows only, either as once, few or many, or as a class for expanded clones.

V: TRBV27; J: TRBJ2-7; size: few; D: NA; length: 14; CDR3: CASAVRGPTYEQYF; DNA: TGTGCCAGCGCGGTCCGGGGGCCCACCTACGAGCAGTACTTC
V: TRBV28; J: TRBJ1-2; size: few; D: NA; length: 12; CDR3: CASRGTNCGYTF; DNA: TGTGCCAGCAGGGGGACCAACTGTGGCTACACCTTC
V: TRBV7-2; J: TRBJ1-2; size: NA; D: TRBD1; length: 17; CDR3: CASSLEGGGRGNYGYTF; DNA: TGTGCCAGCAGCTTAGAGGGAGGTGGCAGGGGGAACTATGGCTACACCTTC
V: TRBV12-3/TRBV12-4; J: TRBJ1-4; size: few; D: NA; length: 14; CDR3: CASSPTGREEKLFF; DNA: TGTGCCAGCAGTCCTACAGGGAGAGAGGAAAAACTGTTTTTT
V: TRBV11-2; J: TRBJ2-1; size: NA; D: TRBD1; length: 15; CDR3: CASSAGQGLYNEQFF; DNA: TGTGCCAGCAGCGCCGGACAGGGGTTATACAATGAGCAGTTCTTC
V: TRBV28; J: TRBJ1-5; size: few; D: NA; length: 14; CDR3: CASRVPSSGQPQHF; DNA: TGTGCCAGCAGAGTACCCAGCTCAGGTCAGCCCCAGCATTTT
V: TRBV5-1; J: TRBJ2-7; size: many; D: TRBD1; length: 18; CDR3: CASSLAGTGAISSYEQYF; DNA: TGCGCCAGCAGCTTGGCGGGGACAGGGGCAATCAGCTCCTACGAGCAGTACTTC
V: TRBV19; J: TRBJ2-1; size: NA; D: TRBD2; length: 17; CDR3: CASSIDASGGPYIEQFF; DNA: TGTGCCAGCAGTATAGACGCTAGCGGGGGCCCATACATTGAGCAGTTCTTC
V: TRBV3-1; J: TRBJ1-1; size: once; D: NA; length: 14; CDR3: CASSREGSDTEAFF; DNA: TGTGCCAGCAGCCGCGAGGGTTCAGACACTGAAGCTTTCTTT
V: TRBV7-2; J: TRBJ2-3; size: many; D: TRBD2; length: 12; CDR3: CASSDGTSVGYF; DNA: TGTGCCAGCAGCGATGGGACTAGCGTTGGGTATTTT
V: TRBV18; J: TRBJ1-5; size: NA; D: TRBD1; length: 14; CDR3: CASSKDRTQGPQHF; DNA: TGTGCCAGCTCCAAGGACAGGACCCAAGGGCCCCAGCATTTT
V: TRBV20-1; J: TRBJ2-7; size: many; D: NA; length: 15; CDR3: CSARDRTGDRYEQYF; DNA: TGCAGTGCTAGAGATAGAACAGGCGATCGCTACGAGCAGTACTTC
V: TRBV5-6; J: TRBJ2-1; size: NA; D: NA; length: 17; CDR3: CASSWIWQVGPYNEQFF; DNA: TGTGCCAGCAGCTGGATTTGGCAGGTGGGACCCTACAATGAGCAGTTCTTC
V: TRBV7-2; J: TRBJ1-2; size: NA; D: TRBD1; length: 14; CDR3: CASSLTGGIYGYTF; DNA: TGTGCCAGCAGCTTAACAGGGGGCATCTATGGCTACACCTTC
V: TRBV15; J: TRBJ2-5; size: NA; D: TRBD1; length: 14; CDR3: CATSLLDRAETQYF; DNA: TGTGCCACCAGCCTGTTGGACAGGGCGGAGACCCAGTACTTC